The next 7 T cell receptor beta chains were all read from a single sample in a study of tumor and adjacent non-tumor tissue in lung cancer. This sample's RNA came from whole unsorted tissue. The library came from three nested PCR rounds adapted from ARM-PCR protocols. MiXCR was run by TCRdb on the multiplex PCR reads, yielding one entry per CDR3 protein. Here the sample spans around 120,000 distinct CDR3 sequences, about 66% being singletons. The sample consisted of lung tumor tissue. The receptors were sampled from a man aged 25-40 years with non-small cell lung cancer.

This clonotype was seen repeatedly, ten times or more. V and J are TRBV11-2 and TRBJ2-1, with 8 bases identical to TRBD1. The CDR3 contains 16 residues. V was pared by 5 bases and J by 0 bases, with 6 bases of the junction left unmatched. Germline V gene lookup returns CDR1 SGHAT and CDR2 FQNNGV. The CDR3 DNA reads TGTGCCAGCAGCCCGCGGACAGGGAGCTCCTACAATGAGCAGTTCTTC. The encoded protein is CASSPRTGSSYNEQFF.

This clonotype has just one count. A clone one base away is much larger, so this may be a read error. The chain links TRBV4-1 to TRBJ2-2; TRBD1 aligns across 8 bases. There are 16 residues in the CDR3. The germline V gene has CDR1 MGHRA and CDR2 YSYEKL. The DNA of the CDR3 is TGCGCCAACAGCCGAACAGGGGGTGGGAACACCGGGGAGCTGTTTTTT. Translated: CANSRTGGGNTGELFF.

The sample holds many counts of this clonotype. V and J are TRBV5-6 and TRBJ2-3; 11 bases match TRBD2. With 1 base clipped from V and 4 bases from J, the junction kept 5 bases outside the gene matches. The germline gives CDR1 SGHDT, CDR2 YYEEEE. This CDR3 contains 16 residues. The CDR3 nucleotides read TGTGCCAGCAGCTTGAAGCTAGCGGGGGGCTCAGATACGCAGTATTTT. Its translation is CASSLKLAGGSDTQYF.

Details on this clonotype: A much larger clonotype is one base distant, so this may be a read error. The conserved phenylalanine or tryptophan normally closing the CDR3 is absent here, so this likely arose from a read error. The V and J genes are TRBV13 and TRBJ2-2; TRBD2 aligns across 7 bases. Looked up from germline, CDR1 is PRHDT and CDR2 is FYEKMQ (reference sequence). The CDR3 contains 15 residues. Losses at the gene ends were 5 bases for V and 8 bases for J; bases not matched to a gene: 11. In DNA, the CDR3 is TGTGCCAGCAGCGTCCAGCGGGGCCGGAGAGGGGAGCTGTTTTAT. This gives the protein CASSVQRGRRGELFY.

This clonotype has a count of ten or more. This chain uses TRBV6-6 with TRBJ2-1; 12 bases match TRBD2. This CDR3 comprises 16 residues. In germline, CDR1 is MNHNY, CDR2 SVGAGI (reference sequence). V was clipped by 5 bases and J by 6 bases; unmatched bases: 8. This chain's CDR3 is CASSPQTSGSGNEQFF. The CDR3 DNA is TGTGCCAGCAGTCCTCAGACTAGCGGGAGTGGCAATGAGCAGTTCTTC.

This clonotype was detected many times. The chain uses TRBV29-1 and TRBJ1-1; D ambiguous. Trimming took 3 bases from V and 1 from J, leaving 12 bases between them. This CDR3 is built from 14 residues. Germline values: CDR1 SQVTM, CDR2 ANQGSEA. The CDR3 sequence: CSVEGSIANTEAFF. In nucleotides, the CDR3 is TGCAGCGTTGAGGGTTCAATAGCGAACACTGAAGCTTTCTTT.

Details on this clonotype: This clone may be a read error of a much larger clone one base away. The V gene is TRBV29-1, the J gene TRBJ2-7; D ambiguous. The germline V gene has CDR1 SQVTM and CDR2 ANQGSEA. This CDR3 is 12 amino acids long. V was trimmed by 4 bases and J by 3 bases, leaving 10 bases between them. CDR3 sequence (DNA): TGCAGCGTTGGAGTCGATAACTACGAGCAGTACTTC. Protein sequence: CSVGVDNYEQYF.